What follows are 24 T cell receptor beta chains derived from one specimen sequenced in a study of T cell responses to AZD1222 COVID-19 vaccine. Profiled with immunoSEQ multiplex PCR; TCRdb holds only in-frame clones, not every one. Here the sample spans approximately 270,000 clones, 90% to 95% being singletons. The source was peripheral blood, collected 28 days after the second AZD1222 dose. These receptors came from an adult who received the AZD1222 COVID-19 vaccine.

V usage is TRBV5-6 and J usage is TRBJ1-6; TRBD1 aligns across 10 bases. CDR1 and CDR2 from the germline V gene are SGHDT and YYEEEE. This CDR3 has 14 amino acids. Trimming cost V 4 bases and J 9 bases; bases outside gene matches: 4. CDR3 loop: CASSLGQGGSPLHF. In DNA form, the CDR3 reads TGTGCCAGCAGCCTCGGACAGGGGGGTTCACCCCTCCACTTT.

The chain recombines TRBV28 with TRBJ1-5; D may be TRBD1 (5 bases). V was shortened by 6 bases and J by 5 bases, with 11 bases between the two germline ends. This CDR3 comprises 13 residues. Germline V gene sequence: CDR1 MDHEN, CDR2 SYDVKM. The CDR3: CASRTGGYQPQHF. CDR3 coding DNA: TGTGCCAGCAGGACCGGGGGGTATCAGCCCCAGCATTTT.

The rearrangement uses TRBV2 and TRBJ1-2; D may be TRBD1 (5 bases). The CDR3 length is 13 residues. The germline V gene encodes CDR1 SNHLY and CDR2 FYNNEI. Trimming removed 7 bases from V and 3 bases from J, with 12 bases in between. CDR3 coding DNA: TGTGCCAGCACAGCAGGGTATGACTATGGCTACACCTTC. Protein: CASTAGYDYGYTF.

This chain joins TRBV2 and TRBJ1-5; a weak D match, TRBD1 (5 bases). Germline V gene sequence: CDR1 SNHLY, CDR2 FYNNEI. The CDR3 is made up of 15 amino acids. Trimming cost V 6 bases and J 3 bases, with 15 bases left between them. In DNA form, the CDR3 reads TGTGCCAGCAGAGTTGACAGTGGGAACAATCAGCCCCAGCATTTT. This gives the protein CASRVDSGNNQPQHF.

The chain employs TRBV6-5 and TRBJ1-1, with D tentatively TRBD1 (5 bases). CDR3 length equals 14 residues. Germline CDR1 reads MNHEY; CDR2 reads SVGAGI. V lost 6 bases and J 2 bases, leaving 13 bases between the germline ends. The CDR3 DNA sequence: TGTGCCAGCAGCAAGGCGGGGGATAACACTGAAGCTTTCTTT. Translating it yields CASSKAGDNTEAFF.

This clone was counted a single time. The genes are TRBV6-1 and TRBJ2-3, with TRBD2 as a possible D gene (6 bases). Looked up from germline, CDR1 is MNHNS and CDR2 is SASEGT. V was clipped by 2 bases and J by 6 bases, with 18 bases between them. This CDR3 has 16 residues. For the CDR3, the DNA is TGTGCCAGCAGTGAATCTTCCCCGGGGGTAGCGGATACGCAGTATTTT. Protein product: CASSESSPGVADTQYF.

The chain recombines TRBV28 with TRBJ1-2; no reliable D call. Per the germline V gene, CDR1 is MDHEN and CDR2 is SYDVKM. Trimming left V 6 bases short and J 4 bases short, with 6 bases between. CDR3 length: 11 residues. CDR3 DNA: TGTGCCAGCAGCTCCCGCTATGGCTACACCTTC. Translating gives CASSSRYGYTF.

In DNA, the CDR3 is TGTGCCAGCAGTGACCGCTCCGGGACTCAAGAGACCCAGTACTTC. Translating gives CASSDRSGTQETQYF. The chain combines TRBV2 with TRBJ2-5, with a weak D call TRBD2 (6 bases). Germline V CDR1 and CDR2: SNHLY, FYNNEI. This CDR3 comprises 15 residues. With 3 bases removed from V and 2 bases from J, the gap between germline ends came to 13 bases.

V is TRBV5-4 and J is TRBJ2-5, with 12 positions matching TRBD2. The CDR3 length is 17 residues. From germline, CDR1 is SGHNT and CDR2 YYREEE (reference sequence). The V segment lost 0 bases and the J segment 4 bases; nucleotides outside the gene matches: 7. The CDR3 bases are TGTGCCAGCAGCTTGGCCACGCTAGCGGGAGGGGGAGAGACCCAGTACTTC. Amino acids: CASSLATLAGGGETQYF.

This clone occurred once. The J gene is TRBJ1-5, the V gene TRBV12-3 or TRBV12-4, with D maybe TRBD1 (5 bases). Trimming shortened V by 3 bases and J by 5 bases, and 8 bases separated the two germline ends. This CDR3 is built from 13 residues. The CDR3 bases are TGTGCCAGCAGTTTTGGACATGATCAGCCCCAGCATTTT. Its protein product is CASSFGHDQPQHF.

This rearrangement joins TRBV20-1 to TRBJ2-1; no reliable D call. Germline values: CDR1 DFQATT, CDR2 SNEGSKA (reference sequence). CDR3 size: 11 residues. Between the trimmed V and J ends, which lost 6 bases and 14 bases, there was a span of 17 bases. In DNA, the CDR3 is TGCAGTGCCACGGACCTCCCCCACAAGTTCTTC. The encoded protein is CSATDLPHKFF.

The chain links TRBV28 to TRBJ2-2, with 7 bases fitting TRBD1. Germline CDR1 and CDR2: MDHEN and SYDVKM. There are 15 residues in the CDR3. Trimming cost V 3 bases and J 5 bases; bases outside gene matches: 6. CDR3 loop: CASSFRQGVTGELFF. CDR3 DNA sequence: TGTGCCAGCAGTTTTAGACAGGGAGTGACCGGGGAGCTGTTTTTT.

The gene calls are TRBV5-6 and TRBJ1-1; D is ambiguous. V lost 0 bases and J lost 10, with 10 bases in between. Germline CDR1 is SGHDT and CDR2 is YYEEEE. This CDR3 comprises 12 residues. This chain's CDR3 is CASSLGHRAAFF. CDR3 DNA sequence: TGTGCCAGCAGCTTGGGGCACCGAGCAGCTTTCTTT.

The chain carries TRBV28 and TRBJ1-2; D ambiguous. Trimming took 6 bases from V and 2 from J, leaving 19 bases between them. The CDR3 extends over 16 amino acids. Looked up from germline, CDR1 is MDHEN and CDR2 is SYDVKM. CDR3 region: CASSRPLPRENYGYTF. The DNA for the CDR3 is TGTGCCAGCAGCCGCCCTCTCCCAAGGGAGAACTATGGCTACACCTTC.

The V gene is TRBV6-5, the J gene TRBJ2-7; D gene ambiguous. Trimming took off 2 bases at V and 2 bases at J, with 7 bases between the two ends. CDR3 length: 13 residues. The V gene's germline CDR1 is MNHEY and CDR2 SVGAGI. The CDR3 region has the DNA TGTGCCAGCAGTTACCCCCCAGCCTACGAGCAGTACTTC. Its protein product is CASSYPPAYEQYF.

The rearrangement joins TRBV6-5 to TRBJ1-5, with 7 bases matching TRBD1. With 6 bases clipped from V and 6 bases from J, the junction kept 8 bases outside the gene matches. Looked up from germline, CDR1 is MNHEY and CDR2 is SVGAGI. This CDR3 spans 14 amino acids. The CDR3 region has the DNA TGTGCCAGCAGAGCCCTGGCAGGGGGTCAGCCCCAGCATTTT. Amino acids: CASRALAGGQPQHF.

The J gene is TRBJ1-5, the V gene TRBV5-1; D call uncertain. CDR1 SGHRS and CDR2 YFSETQ come from the germline V gene. Trimming removed 9 bases from V and 7 bases from J, with 14 bases in between. This CDR3 comprises 12 residues. The CDR3 nucleotides are TGCGCCATCGCGAGAGGGATCCAGCCCCAGCATTTT. Its protein product is CAIARGIQPQHF.

This chain links TRBV5-4 with TRBJ2-1; TRBD2 matches 7 bases. This CDR3 comprises 14 residues. Germline assignment: CDR1 SGHNT and CDR2 YYREEE (reference sequence). Trimming cost V 0 bases and J 7 bases; bases outside gene matches: 4. CDR3 residues: CASSLAAGSNEQFF. The CDR3, as DNA: TGTGCCAGCAGCTTGGCAGCGGGGAGTAATGAGCAGTTCTTC.

The rearrangement links TRBV5-1 to TRBJ2-1; tentatively, D is TRBD1 or TRBD2 (5 bases each). Per the germline V gene, CDR1 is SGHRS and CDR2 is YFSETQ. Deletions cut 5 bases from V and 0 bases from J, with 18 bases between. The CDR3 loop spans 17 amino acids. In DNA, the CDR3 is TGCGCCAGCAGTCTACGCCAAACCGGGACCTCCTACAATGAGCAGTTCTTC. It yields the protein CASSLRQTGTSYNEQFF.

The chain has TRBV28 and TRBJ2-3; 7 nucleotides match TRBD1. J gave up 4 bases and V 6 bases, and 10 bases lay outside the gene matches. CDR1 and CDR2 (germline): MDHEN, SYDVKM. This CDR3 has 15 residues. The CDR3 bases are TGTGCCAGCAGGCCAGGGGGAGAGGGGTCAGATACGCAGTATTTT. Its translation is CASRPGGEGSDTQYF.

V and J are TRBV19 and TRBJ1-4, with D possibly matching TRBD1 (5 bases). Trimming took 5 bases from V and 0 from J, leaving 13 bases between them. Germline loops: CDR1 LNHDA, CDR2 SQIVND (reference sequence). The CDR3 has 16 amino acids. The DNA for the CDR3 is TGTGCCAGTAGTGGGACCGGGATCACAACTAATGAAAAACTGTTTTTT. As protein: CASSGTGITTNEKLFF.

J is TRBJ2-2 and V is TRBV7-2; possible D gene TRBD2, 5 bases. The CDR3 length is 16 residues. V was pared by 5 bases and J by 0 bases, with 13 bases between. CDR1 is SGHTA and CDR2 is FQGNSA in the germline V gene. DNA of the CDR3: TGTGCCAGCAGCATAAATGGGAGAGCGAACACCGGGGAGCTGTTTTTT. This encodes CASSINGRANTGELFF.

The J gene is TRBJ2-7, the V gene TRBV20-1; TRBD2 matches 7 bases. The CDR3 sequence is 16 residues long. CDR1 DFQATT and CDR2 SNEGSKA come from the germline V gene (reference sequence). V was clipped by 3 bases and J by 2 bases; unmatched bases: 13. CDR3 DNA sequence: TGCAGTGCTAGTAGGGCTAGCGGAGGAATCACCTACGAGCAGTACTTC. Protein sequence: CSASRASGGITYEQYF.

The sample holds one count of this clone. CDR3 residues: CASSRQGARETQYF. The DNA of the CDR3 is TGTGCCAGCAGCCGACAGGGGGCTCGAGAGACCCAGTACTTC. The chain couples TRBV28 to TRBJ2-5; 10 bases match TRBD1. Germline CDR1 MDHEN, CDR2 SYDVKM. V lost 6 bases, J lost 4 bases, and 5 bases stayed unmatched. The CDR3 covers 14 residues.